Sequencing of this T cell receptor beta chain was carried out in a study of blood T cell repertoires in COVID-19. Study-wide context: Acute and convalescent COVID-19 samples came from the United States, Italy and Spain. The cDNA or gDNA used as material had been derived from T cells, B-cell-depleted T cells, or PBMCs.

CDR3 length: 13 amino acids. V lost 3 bases, J lost 12 bases, and 6 bases stayed unmatched. CDR1 is LGHDT, CDR2 YNNKEL, per germline (reference sequence). Methods used by the authors: Reference gene primer amplification yielded estimated nucleated cell counts. Repertoires were generated with immunoSEQ multiplex PCR, while TCRdb's copy carries only in-frame clones and drops some. V and J calls and clone size come straight from that table; D and trimming were deduced from the DNA. The sample carries roughly 45,000 clones, 70% to 90% recorded once. Sequenced material: peripheral blood. The chain is built from TRBV3-1 (or the pseudogene TRBV3-2) and TRBJ1-2; 11 positions agree with TRBD1. This sequence originates from a man in his 60s with active COVID-19. Here the CDR3 reads CASSQSGTGGNTF. CDR3 coding DNA: TGTGCCAGCAGCCAGTCCGGGACAGGGGGAAACACCTTC.